This T cell receptor beta chain was identified in a study of T cells in Graves' hyperthyroidism and ophthalmopathy. Researchers took RNA transcripts and amplified the TCR beta CDR3 regions from them. HTBI primers drove first-round RT-PCR of the TCR CDR3. Via MiXCR, TCRdb re-called the multiplex PCR reads, giving one row per CDR3 protein. In the table there are 250,000 to 300,000 distinct CDR3 sequences, roughly a fifth of which are singletons. With V trimmed by 0 bases and J by 4 bases, 3 bases remained unmatched. Germline assignment: CDR1 MNHEY and CDR2 SVGAGI. This CDR3 has 15 residues. The sequence came from a man aged 45-65 years with Graves' ophthalmopathy. Sequencing used blood. The chain carries TRBV6-5 and TRBJ2-1, with 7 bases matching TRBD2. DNA of the CDR3: TGTGCCAGCAGTTACTCGCGGGGGAGGTACAATGAGCAGTTCTTC. It specifies CASSYSRGRYNEQFF.